These 5 T cell receptor beta chains were all obtained from the same sample, sequenced in a study of identical twins. Using its own MiXCR run on the 5' RACE reads, TCRdb lists one record per CDR3 protein. Among 550,000 to 800,000 distinct CDR3 sequences listed, just over 7% were seen once. The data were also submitted as part of a second study, on yellow fever vaccine responses in identical twins.

Sequencing was done on a sample of PBMCs. The receptor source for this set is a woman aged 18-29 years in good health.

This clonotype has a count of ten or more. J is TRBJ1-1 and V is TRBV24-1, with D possibly matching TRBD1 (5 bases). The CDR3 has 14 residues. Germline V lookup: CDR1 KGHDR, CDR2 SFDVKD. Trimming left V 7 bases short and J 0 bases short, with 11 bases between. CDR3 DNA sequence: TGTGCCACCAGAGGGGACGCTGTGAACACTGAAGCTTTCTTT. As protein: CATRGDAVNTEAFF.

This rearrangement joins TRBV20-1 to TRBJ1-4; D is uncertain. The CDR3 is 13 residues long. Trimming left V 1 base short and J 3 bases short, with 6 bases between. Looked up from germline, CDR1 is DFQATT and CDR2 is SNEGSKA (reference sequence). Here the CDR3 reads CSARAGPNEKLFF. The CDR3 DNA reads TGCAGTGCTAGAGCCGGGCCTAATGAAAAACTGTTTTTT.

This clonotype was counted at least ten times. The rearrangement links TRBV12-3 or TRBV12-4 to TRBJ1-2; D unresolved. There are 15 residues in the CDR3. Trimming pared 3 bases from V and 8 bases from J, leaving 19 bases between. CDR3 coding DNA: TGTGCCAGCAGTTTGGGAGGACTATTCCTTGGAGGCTACACCTTC. Its protein is CASSLGGLFLGGYTF.

This clonotype was observed many times. The chain uses TRBV20-1 and TRBJ2-1; no firm D call. The CDR3 spans 11 residues. Germline CDR1 DFQATT, CDR2 SNEGSKA (reference sequence). V was trimmed by 6 bases and J by 6 bases, leaving 9 bases between them. CDR3 in DNA: TGCAGTGCCCAGACAAGCAATGAGCAGTTCTTC. Translated, it gives CSAQTSNEQFF.

This clonotype appeared many times. This chain connects TRBV29-1 to TRBJ2-1; D call uncertain. V lost 6 bases and J 8 bases, leaving 20 bases between the germline ends. Germline V lookup: CDR1 SQVTM, CDR2 ANQGSEA. CDR3 length: 14 residues. The CDR3 reads CSVDSGPGYHEQFF. The CDR3 DNA is TGCAGCGTAGACTCTGGGCCAGGATACCATGAGCAGTTCTTC.